This T cell receptor (beta chain) was sequenced for a study of T cell responses to AZD1222 COVID-19 vaccine. General study points: Spike-specific TCR breadth rose after two AZD1222 doses, and depth rose as well. Close to half of all spike-specific TCRs reportedly target regions of the variants that are unmutated.

The CDR3 totals 15 residues. In germline, CDR1 is SEHNR, CDR2 FQNEAQ (reference sequence). Trimming pared 5 bases from V and 9 bases from J, leaving 20 bases between. Profiled with immunoSEQ multiplex PCR; TCRdb holds only in-frame clones, not every one. This table holds tens of thousands of clones, around 80% found once. About this clone itself: Its antigen is not identified.

V usage is TRBV7-9 and J usage is TRBJ1-5, with D maybe TRBD1 (5 bases). Material: peripheral blood, obtained 28 days after the second AZD1222 dose. The source is an adult who received the AZD1222 COVID-19 vaccine. In DNA form, the CDR3 reads TGTGCCAGCAGCCCTACGGGGGGGGAAAAAGGGCCCCAGCATTTT. It yields the protein CASSPTGGEKGPQHF.